Here is one TCR beta chain with its context. What it recognizes is unknown. The data are from a study of beta chain features in type 1 diabetes. Germline V CDR1 and CDR2: GTSNPN, SVGIG (reference sequence). Deletions cut 8 bases from V and 4 bases from J, with 14 bases between. CDR3 size: 12 residues. Sequenced material consisted of expressed TCRB transcripts (all of the isolated RNA was reverse transcribed). Assay: immunoSEQ multiplex PCR; the TCRdb copy retains only in-frame clones and omits some. The sample yields 350,000 or so clones, about 19% seen once. Study-wide findings and caveats: A moderate, significant TCRB CDR3 shortening appeared in type 1 diabetes across four CD4+ subsets.

The origin of this receptor is a woman under 30 in good health. The genes are TRBV30 and TRBJ1-2; D is possibly TRBD1 (5 bases). The specimen was naive CD4+ T cells from blood. The CDR3 here is CARGRGAYGYTF. CDR3 in DNA: TGTGCCCGCGGGAGGGGAGCCTATGGCTACACCTTC. Based on the CDR3 plus reference TRBV30 and TRBJ1-2, the full variable domain is SQTIHQWPATLVQPVGSPLSLECTVEGTSNPNLYWYRQAAGRGLQLLFYSVGIGQISSEVPQNLSASRPQDRQFILSSKKLLLSDSGFYLCARGRGAYGYTFGSGTRLTVV.